This passage covers 21 T cell receptor beta chains from one sample sequenced in a study of T cell responses to AZD1222 COVID-19 vaccine. The method was immunoSEQ multiplex PCR; TCRdb's version includes in-frame clones alone and lacks a portion of them. The sample yields about 140,000 clones, 85% to 90% seen once. This material consisted of peripheral blood, taken on day 0 of AZD1222 vaccination. These receptors were obtained from an adult in good health.

V usage is TRBV6-4 and J usage is TRBJ1-1; D is undetermined. Germline loops: CDR1 MRHNA, CDR2 SNTAGT. The CDR3 length is 13 residues. The V and J ends lost 5 bases and 0 bases respectively, with 7 bases between them. Written as DNA, the CDR3 is TGTGCCAGCAGTATGGCTCTGAACACTGAAGCTTTCTTT. This codes for CASSMALNTEAFF.

The chain is built from TRBV4-1 and TRBJ1-1, with 12 bases matching TRBD1. The trim removed 8 bases at V and 1 base at J, leaving 5 bases unmatched. The V gene's germline CDR1 is MGHRA and CDR2 YSYEKL. This CDR3 has 15 residues. The CDR3 coding sequence is TGCGCCAGCCACCGGGACAGGGGGCCGAACACTGAAGCTTTCTTT. Encoded protein: CASHRDRGPNTEAFF.

J is TRBJ1-2 and V is TRBV28; weak D call: TRBD1 (6 bases). Trimming pared 4 bases from V and 4 bases from J, leaving 19 bases between. CDR3 length: 16 residues. Germline CDR1 reads MDHEN; CDR2 reads SYDVKM. The CDR3 region has the DNA TGTGCCAGCAGTTATACAGCACAGGGACCATTCTATGGCTACACCTTC. Protein sequence: CASSYTAQGPFYGYTF.

The genes are TRBV30 and TRBJ2-6; D is ambiguous. Deletions cut 1 base from V and 0 bases from J, with 7 bases between. The CDR3 runs to 15 residues. CDR1 is GTSNPN, CDR2 SVGIG, per germline (reference sequence). The CDR3 DNA sequence: TGTGCCTGGAGTGACGCGTTCTCTGGGGCCAACGTCCTGACTTTC. Its translation is CAWSDAFSGANVLTF. Full variable domain (remainder filled in from reference TRBV30 and TRBJ2-6): SQTIHQWPATLVQPVGSPLSLECTVEGTSNPNLYWYRQAAGRGLQLLFYSVGIGQISSEVPQNLSASRPQDRQFILSSKKLLLSDSGFYLCAWSDAFSGANVLTFGAGSRLTVL.

V usage is TRBV11-2 and J usage is TRBJ2-7; 10 nucleotides line up with TRBD2. CDR1 SGHAT and CDR2 FQNNGV come from the germline V gene. Losses at the gene ends were 2 bases for V and 4 bases for J; bases not matched to a gene: 2. CDR3 size: 14 residues. CDR3 bases: TGTGCCAGCAGCTTACTAGCGGGAGTTTACGAGCAGTACTTC. It encodes CASSLLAGVYEQYF. The full variable domain, rest sourced from reference TRBV11-2 and TRBJ2-7, is EAGVAQSPRYKIIEKRQSVAFWCNPISGHATLYWYQQILGQGPKLLIQFQNNGVVDDSQLPKDRFSAERLKGVDSTLKIQPAKLEDSAVYLCASSLLAGVYEQYFGPGTRLTVT.

This clone was found once. The rearrangement links TRBV7-2 to TRBJ2-3, with 14 bases aligning to TRBD2. V was clipped by 5 bases and J by 6 bases; unmatched bases: 10. CDR1 is SGHTA, CDR2 FQGNSA, per germline. This CDR3 has 17 amino acids. The DNA for the CDR3 is TGTGCCAGCAGCCCCTGGACTAGCGGGAGGCCCAGGGATACGCAGTATTTT. Translating it yields CASSPWTSGRPRDTQYF.

This chain joins TRBV27 and TRBJ1-2, with D perhaps TRBD1 (5 bases). The V end lost 6 bases, the J end lost 7 bases, and 15 bases lay between the germline ends. The germline CDR1 and CDR2 sequences are MNHEY and SMNVEV (reference sequence). CDR3 length: 13 residues. CDR3: CASSPLGHAGYTF. The CDR3 coding sequence is TGTGCCAGCAGCCCCCTGGGGCACGCTGGCTACACCTTC.

V is TRBV9 and J is TRBJ1-3, with no clear D. The germline gives CDR1 SGDLS, CDR2 YYNGEE. V lost 0 bases, J lost 3 bases, and 4 bases lay in between. The CDR3 runs to 13 residues. The CDR3 spells CASSVAVGNTIYF. CDR3 nucleotide sequence: TGTGCCAGCAGCGTAGCGGTTGGAAACACCATATATTTT.

This clone was seen just once. The J gene is TRBJ1-1, the V gene TRBV5-4; D may be TRBD1 (5 bases). The CDR3 length is 15 residues. V was cut by 0 bases and J by 7 bases, with 16 bases left in between. CDR1 is SGHNT, CDR2 YYREEE, per germline (reference sequence). CDR3 DNA sequence: TGTGCCAGCAGCTTGGGTGTGGGGGTTCTAGGTGAAGCTTTCTTT. Encoded protein: CASSLGVGVLGEAFF.

V and J are TRBV11-2 and TRBJ1-6, with unresolved D. Germline CDR1 is SGHAT and CDR2 is FQNNGV. The CDR3 runs to 12 residues. V was shortened by 1 base and J by 14 bases, with 9 bases between the two germline ends. In nucleotides, the CDR3 is TGTGCCAGCAGCTTAGGGGGTTCGGCCCTCCACTTT. It is translated as CASSLGGSALHF.

The genes are TRBV5-5 and TRBJ1-4; the match to TRBD1 covers 9 bases. In germline, CDR1 is SGHKS, CDR2 YYEKEE (reference sequence). J gave up 6 bases and V 2 bases, and 8 bases lay outside the gene matches. The CDR3 is made up of 16 amino acids. The CDR3 loop is CASSFGGQGRDEKLFF. CDR3 coding DNA: TGTGCCAGCAGCTTCGGGGGACAGGGTCGGGATGAAAAACTGTTTTTT.

The chain employs TRBV5-1 and TRBJ1-2; 12 nucleotides agree with TRBD1. Trimming at V came to 2 bases and at J to 8 bases, leaving 10 bases not matched to a gene. Per the germline V gene, CDR1 is SGHRS and CDR2 is YFSETQ. The CDR3 loop spans 16 amino acids. This CDR3 reads CASSFQPGQGARGYTF. DNA of the CDR3: TGCGCCAGCAGCTTTCAGCCGGGACAGGGGGCGCGGGGCTACACCTTC.

The chain employs TRBV7-3 and TRBJ2-7, with D maybe TRBD1 (7 bases). The V gene's germline CDR1 is SGHTA and CDR2 FQGTGA. Trimming left V 2 bases short and J 3 bases short, with 8 bases between. This CDR3 spans 13 amino acids. CDR3 loop: CASSLQGGYEQYF. The CDR3 bases are TGTGCCAGCAGCTTACAGGGGGGCTACGAGCAGTACTTC.

The chain joins TRBV2 to TRBJ1-2; D is undetermined. This CDR3 has 13 residues. Between the trimmed V and J ends, which lost 5 bases and 0 bases, there was a span of 7 bases. CDR1 SNHLY and CDR2 FYNNEI come from the germline V gene. As DNA, the CDR3 is TGTGCCAGCAGTTTAAACGCTAACTATGGCTACACCTTC. Amino acid sequence: CASSLNANYGYTF.

The V gene is TRBV4-1, the J gene TRBJ2-1, with D uncertain. The V end lost 1 base, the J end lost 0 bases, and 10 bases lay between the germline ends. The germline V gene has CDR1 MGHRA and CDR2 YSYEKL. This CDR3 region has 16 residues. The CDR3 region has the DNA TGCGCCAGCAGCCAAGCCCCGATGAGCTCCTACAATGAGCAGTTCTTC. This translates into CASSQAPMSSYNEQFF.

The J gene is TRBJ2-3, the V gene TRBV5-1, with D perhaps matching TRBD2 (6 bases). Trimming removed 3 bases at V and 0 bases at J, with 14 bases between. The CDR3 is made up of 16 amino acids. The V gene's germline CDR1 is SGHRS and CDR2 YFSETQ. The CDR3 DNA follows: TGCGCCAGCAGCTGGGACTTCCTGCCTAGCACAGATACGCAGTATTTT. Its protein product is CASSWDFLPSTDTQYF.

The V and J genes are TRBV15 and TRBJ2-5, with D possibly matching TRBD2 (6 bases). The CDR3 length is 11 residues. CDR1 LNHNV and CDR2 YYDKDF come from the germline V gene (reference sequence). This CDR3 is CAAGTQETQYF. CDR3 bases: TGTGCGGCCGGGACTCAAGAGACCCAGTACTTC. The full variable domain, in which reference TRBV15 and TRBJ2-5 provide the parts outside the CDR3, is DAMVIQNPRYQVTQFGKPVTLSCSQTLNHNVMYWYQQKSSQAPKLLFHYYDKDFNNEADTPDNFQSRRPNTSFCFLDIRSPGLGDTAMYLCAAGTQETQYFGPGTRLLVL.

The chain is built from TRBV18 and TRBJ1-1, with D possibly being TRBD1 (5 bases). Germline assignment: CDR1 KGHSH and CDR2 LQKENI. This CDR3 is 14 amino acids long. V was pared by 4 bases and J by 0 bases, with 9 bases between. CDR3 DNA: TGTGCCAGCTCACTCGGGACGGTGAACACTGAAGCTTTCTTT. Translated, it gives CASSLGTVNTEAFF.

The chain has TRBV10-1 and TRBJ2-7; D uncertain. This CDR3 has 12 residues. The ends were cut back, 3 bases at V and 1 base at J, with 4 bases in the middle. CDR1 is WNHNN, CDR2 SYGVQD, per germline (reference sequence). In DNA, the CDR3 is TGCGCCAGCAGTGATAAGTCCTACGAGCAGTACTTC. The encoded protein is CASSDKSYEQYF.

The V gene is TRBV9, the J gene TRBJ1-2, with a possible D match to TRBD1 (5 bases). The ends were cut back, 3 bases at V and 6 bases at J, with 21 bases in the middle. This CDR3 is 16 amino acids long. The germline V gene has CDR1 SGDLS and CDR2 YYNGEE. Here the CDR3 DNA reads TGTGCCAGCAGCGCCCTCGGGACCCTCACCCGGGATGGCTACACCTTC. Translated, it gives CASSALGTLTRDGYTF.

CDR3 DNA sequence: TGTGCCAGCAGCCCGGGACAGGGAGGGGACGAGCAGTACTTC. It translates to CASSPGQGGDEQYF. The chain carries TRBV7-6 and TRBJ2-7, with TRBD1 identical over 9 bases. CDR1 SGHVS and CDR2 FNYEAQ come from the germline V gene. The V gene end was trimmed by 5 bases and the J gene end by 5 bases; junction bases not matched to a gene: 7. The CDR3 sequence is 14 residues long. Full variable domain (missing parts from reference TRBV7-6 and TRBJ2-7): GAGVSQSPRYKVTKRGQDVALRCDPISGHVSLYWYRQALGQGPEFLTYFNYEAQQDKSGLPNDRFSAERPEGSISTLTIQRTEQRDSAMYRCASSPGQGGDEQYFGPGTRLTVT.